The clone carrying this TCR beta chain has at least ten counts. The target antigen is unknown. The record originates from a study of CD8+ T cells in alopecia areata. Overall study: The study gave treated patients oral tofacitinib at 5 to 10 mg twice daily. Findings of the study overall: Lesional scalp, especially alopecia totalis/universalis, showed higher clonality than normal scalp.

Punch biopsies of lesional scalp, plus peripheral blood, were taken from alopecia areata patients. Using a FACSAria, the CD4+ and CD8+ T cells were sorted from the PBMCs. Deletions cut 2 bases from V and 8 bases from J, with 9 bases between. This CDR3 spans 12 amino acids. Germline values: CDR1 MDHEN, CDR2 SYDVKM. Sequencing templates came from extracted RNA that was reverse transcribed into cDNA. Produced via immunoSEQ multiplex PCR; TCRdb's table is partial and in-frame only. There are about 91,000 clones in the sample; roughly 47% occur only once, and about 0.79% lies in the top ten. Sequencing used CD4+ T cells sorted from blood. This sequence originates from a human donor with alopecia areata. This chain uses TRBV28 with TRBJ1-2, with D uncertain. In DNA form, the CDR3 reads TGTGCCAGCAGTTTACAGCAACGGGGCTACACCTTC. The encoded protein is CASSLQQRGYTF.